Sequencing of this T cell receptor beta chain was carried out in a study of graft-versus-host responses after intestinal transplantation. Overall study results and limits: GvH clones were identified in recipient marrow, with some first appearing in ileum or blood. Early after transplant, HvG clones declined as circulating GvH clones peaked. High graft-versus-host to host-versus-graft clonal ratios were found in allografts of patients who had graft-donor T cell macrochimerism.

This clone was observed a handful of times. What it binds is not known. The CDR3 has 14 residues. With 4 bases removed from V and 1 base from J, the gap between germline ends came to 8 bases. Germline V gives CDR1 SNHLY, CDR2 FYNNEI. Profiling relied on immunoSEQ multiplex PCR, and the TCRdb table lists in-frame clones only, not all of them. Here the sample spans tens of thousands of clones, 80% to 85% being singletons. The sequencing used PBMCs, collected about 160 weeks after transplant. The TCR comes from a human patient who received an intestinal transplant, so some T cells may come from the graft donor. V is TRBV2 and J is TRBJ1-5, with D perhaps TRBD1 (5 bases). The CDR3 loop is CASSGQGSNQPQHF. CDR3 nucleotides: TGTGCCAGCAGTGGGCAGGGAAGCAATCAGCCCCAGCATTTT.